The subject of this entry is one T cell receptor (beta chain). Its antigen is unknown. The data are from a study of cytomegalovirus exposure and HLA in healthy donors. Notes on the study in general: It was taken for granted in presence/absence analyses that sequencing depth across donors was roughly uniform. Listed as cytomegalovirus-associated were 150 to 200 TCR beta chains. Earlier findings revealed that most TCR beta V segments proved productive either about 90% or about 30% of the time.

Trimming took 0 bases from V and 0 from J, leaving 7 bases between them. The CDR3 spans 15 residues. CDR1 SGHNT and CDR2 YYREEE come from the germline V gene (reference sequence). The PCR made use of 60 Vbeta and 13 Jbeta primers. Authors' methods: Per a later analysis, the number of unique TCR beta chains was around 79 million, of which some 10 million were shared. Method: immunoSEQ multiplex PCR; TCRdb's copy keeps in-frame clones and lacks some. V and J calls and clone size are given by that table; D and trimming were obtained from the DNA. Counted here are 100,000 to 150,000 clones, roughly 82% occurring once; the ten biggest clones make up under 5%.

The clonotype comes from a male donor in good health and CMV-seropositive. This chain uses TRBV5-4 with TRBJ1-5; D remains unclear. Sequencing was carried out using PBMCs. The CDR3 protein is CASSLEPVSNQPQHF. CDR3 nucleotide sequence: TGTGCCAGCAGCTTGGAGCCGGTTAGCAATCAGCCCCAGCATTTT.